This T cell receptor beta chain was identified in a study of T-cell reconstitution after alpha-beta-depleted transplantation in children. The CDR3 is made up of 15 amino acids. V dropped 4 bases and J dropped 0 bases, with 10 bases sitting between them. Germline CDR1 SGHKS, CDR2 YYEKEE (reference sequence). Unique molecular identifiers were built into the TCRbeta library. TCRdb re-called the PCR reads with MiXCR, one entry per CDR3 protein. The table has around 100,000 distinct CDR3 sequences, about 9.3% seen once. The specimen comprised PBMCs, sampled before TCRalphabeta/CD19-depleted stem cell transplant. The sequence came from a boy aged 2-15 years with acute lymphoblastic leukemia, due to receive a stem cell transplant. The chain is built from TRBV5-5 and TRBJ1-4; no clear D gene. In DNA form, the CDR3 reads TGTGCCAGCAGCCCCCGGGGTCCAACTAATGAAAAACTGTTTTTT. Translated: CASSPRGPTNEKLFF.